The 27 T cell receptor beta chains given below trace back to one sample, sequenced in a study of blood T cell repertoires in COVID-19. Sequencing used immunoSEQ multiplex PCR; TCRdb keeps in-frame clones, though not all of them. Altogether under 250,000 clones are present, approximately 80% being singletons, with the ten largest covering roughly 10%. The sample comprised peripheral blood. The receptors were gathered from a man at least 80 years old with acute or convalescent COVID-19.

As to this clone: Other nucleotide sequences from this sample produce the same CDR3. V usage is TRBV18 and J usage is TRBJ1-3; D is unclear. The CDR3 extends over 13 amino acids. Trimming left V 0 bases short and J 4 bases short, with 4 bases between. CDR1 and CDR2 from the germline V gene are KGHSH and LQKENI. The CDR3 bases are TGTGCCAGCTCACCACCGGGCGGAAACACCATATATTTT. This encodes CASSPPGGNTIYF.

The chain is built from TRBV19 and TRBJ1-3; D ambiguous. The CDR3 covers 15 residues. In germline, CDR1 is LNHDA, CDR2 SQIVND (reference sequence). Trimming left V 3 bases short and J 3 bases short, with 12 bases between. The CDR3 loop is CASSMGSGFGNTIYF. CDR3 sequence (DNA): TGTGCCAGTAGTATGGGCAGCGGCTTTGGAAACACCATATATTTT.

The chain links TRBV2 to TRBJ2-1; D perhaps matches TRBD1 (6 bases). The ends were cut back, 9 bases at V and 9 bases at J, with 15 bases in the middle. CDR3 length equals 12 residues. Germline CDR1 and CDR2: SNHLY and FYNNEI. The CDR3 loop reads CARGALGSEQFF. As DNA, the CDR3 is TGTGCCAGGGGGGCACTAGGAAGTGAGCAGTTCTTC.

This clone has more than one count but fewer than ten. CDR3: CAIREARTGTYEQYF. The CDR3 nucleotides are TGTGCCATCAGAGAGGCCAGGACAGGGACCTACGAGCAGTACTTC. The chain carries TRBV10-3 and TRBJ2-7; 8 nucleotides line up with TRBD1. The junction had 9 bases not matched to a gene; V was cut back by 6 bases and J by 2 bases. Germline CDR1 and CDR2: ENHRY and SYGVKD. The CDR3 has 15 residues.

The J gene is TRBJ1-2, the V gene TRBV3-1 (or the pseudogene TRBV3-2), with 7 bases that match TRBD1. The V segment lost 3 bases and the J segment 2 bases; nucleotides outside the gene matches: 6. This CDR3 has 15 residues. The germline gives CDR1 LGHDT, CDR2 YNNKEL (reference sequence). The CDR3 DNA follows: TGTGCCAGCAGCCATTTGGCAGGGGGGAACTATGGCTACACCTTC. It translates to CASSHLAGGNYGYTF.

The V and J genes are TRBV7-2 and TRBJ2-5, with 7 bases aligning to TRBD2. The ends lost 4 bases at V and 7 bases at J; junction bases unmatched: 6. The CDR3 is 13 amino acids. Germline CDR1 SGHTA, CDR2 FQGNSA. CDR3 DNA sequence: TGTGCCAGCAGCTCCCGGGACTATGGGACCCAGTACTTC. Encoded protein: CASSSRDYGTQYF.

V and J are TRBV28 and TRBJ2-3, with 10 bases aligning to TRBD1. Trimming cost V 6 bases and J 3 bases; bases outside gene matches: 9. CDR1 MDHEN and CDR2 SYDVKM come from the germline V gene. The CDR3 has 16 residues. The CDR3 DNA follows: TGTGCCAGCAGCGCGTCGTGGACAGGGGGAACAGATACGCAGTATTTT. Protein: CASSASWTGGTDTQYF.

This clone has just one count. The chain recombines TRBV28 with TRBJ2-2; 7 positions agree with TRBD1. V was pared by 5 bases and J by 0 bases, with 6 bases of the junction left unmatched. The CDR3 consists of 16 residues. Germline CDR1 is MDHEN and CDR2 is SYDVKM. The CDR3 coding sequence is TGTGCCAGCAGTAAGGACAGGATCGCGAACACCGGGGAGCTGTTTTTT. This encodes CASSKDRIANTGELFF.

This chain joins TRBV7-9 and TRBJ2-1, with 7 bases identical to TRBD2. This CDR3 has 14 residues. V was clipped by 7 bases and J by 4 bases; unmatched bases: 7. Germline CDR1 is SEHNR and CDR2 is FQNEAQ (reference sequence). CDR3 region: CASTGLAEYNEQFF. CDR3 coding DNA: TGTGCCAGCACCGGTCTAGCGGAATACAATGAGCAGTTCTTC.

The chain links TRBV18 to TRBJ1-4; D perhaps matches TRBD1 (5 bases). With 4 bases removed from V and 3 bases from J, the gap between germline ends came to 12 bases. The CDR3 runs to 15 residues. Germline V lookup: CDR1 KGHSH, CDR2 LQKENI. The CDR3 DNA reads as TGTGCCAGCTCACTCACGCAGACAGCTAATGAAAAACTGTTTTTT. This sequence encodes CASSLTQTANEKLFF. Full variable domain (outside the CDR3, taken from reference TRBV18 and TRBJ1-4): NAGVMQNPRHLVRRRGQEARLRCSPMKGHSHVYWYRQLPEEGLKFMVYLQKENIIDESGMPKERFSAEFPKEGPSILRIQQVVRGDSAAYFCASSLTQTANEKLFFGSGTQLSVL.

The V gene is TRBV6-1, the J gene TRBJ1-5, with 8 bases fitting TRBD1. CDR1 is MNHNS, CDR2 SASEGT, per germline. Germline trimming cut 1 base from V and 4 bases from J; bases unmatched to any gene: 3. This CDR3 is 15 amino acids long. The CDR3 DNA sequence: TGTGCCAGCAGTGAAGGGACAGGGAAAAATCAGCCCCAGCATTTT. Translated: CASSEGTGKNQPQHF.

The CDR3 DNA reads as TGCGCCAGCAGGACCGGGATAACGAGAGGGCAGCCCCAGCATTTT. Protein sequence: CASRTGITRGQPQHF. This sequence joins TRBV10-2 and TRBJ1-5; D is undetermined. V lost 6 bases and J lost 7, with 19 bases in between. The V gene's germline CDR1 is WSHSY and CDR2 SAAADI. The CDR3 extends over 15 amino acids.

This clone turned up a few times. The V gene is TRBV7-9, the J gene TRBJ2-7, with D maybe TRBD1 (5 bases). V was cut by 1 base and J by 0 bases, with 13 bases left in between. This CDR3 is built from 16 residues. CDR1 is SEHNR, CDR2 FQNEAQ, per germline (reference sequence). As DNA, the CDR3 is TGTGCCAGCAGCTTAGTGGTACAGGCGCGCTCCTACGAGCAGTACTTC. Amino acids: CASSLVVQARSYEQYF.

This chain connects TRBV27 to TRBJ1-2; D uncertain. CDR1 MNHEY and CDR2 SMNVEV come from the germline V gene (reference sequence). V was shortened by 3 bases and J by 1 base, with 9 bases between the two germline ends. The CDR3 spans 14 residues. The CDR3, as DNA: TGTGCCAGCAGTTTTAGAGGATATAACTATGGCTACACCTTC. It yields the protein CASSFRGYNYGYTF.

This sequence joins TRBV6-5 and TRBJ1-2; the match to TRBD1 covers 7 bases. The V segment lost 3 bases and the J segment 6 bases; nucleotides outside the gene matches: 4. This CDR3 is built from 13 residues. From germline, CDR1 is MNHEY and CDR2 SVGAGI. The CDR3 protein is CASSYRQGDGYTF. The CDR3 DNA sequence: TGTGCCAGCAGTTATCGACAGGGTGATGGCTACACCTTC.

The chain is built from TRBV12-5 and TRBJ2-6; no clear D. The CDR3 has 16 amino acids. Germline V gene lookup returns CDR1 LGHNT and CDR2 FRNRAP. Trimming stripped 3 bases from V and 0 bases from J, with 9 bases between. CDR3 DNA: TGTGCTAGTGGTTTTAGGCGGATCTCTGGGGCCAACGTCCTGACTTTC. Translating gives CASGFRRISGANVLTF.

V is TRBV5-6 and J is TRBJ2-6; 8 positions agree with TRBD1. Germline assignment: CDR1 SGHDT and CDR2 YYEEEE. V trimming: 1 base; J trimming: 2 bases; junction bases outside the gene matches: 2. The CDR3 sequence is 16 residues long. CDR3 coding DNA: TGTGCCAGCAGCTTGTACAGGGGGGCTGGGGCCAACGTCCTGACTTTC. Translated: CASSLYRGAGANVLTF.

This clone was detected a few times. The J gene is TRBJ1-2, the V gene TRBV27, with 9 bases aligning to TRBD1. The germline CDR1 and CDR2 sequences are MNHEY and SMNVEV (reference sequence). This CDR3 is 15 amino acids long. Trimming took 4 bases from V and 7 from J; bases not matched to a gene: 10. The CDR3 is CASSSLGTGISGYTF. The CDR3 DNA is TGTGCCAGCAGTTCCCTAGGGACAGGGATTAGTGGCTACACCTTC.

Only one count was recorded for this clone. The CDR3, as DNA: TGTGCCAGCACTTCCGGGGGGACTGAAGCTTTCTTT. It encodes CASTSGGTEAFF. The chain recombines TRBV12-3 or TRBV12-4 with TRBJ1-1; D perhaps matches TRBD1 (5 bases). The CDR3 runs to 12 residues. V gave up 7 bases and J gave up 5 bases, with 11 bases separating them.

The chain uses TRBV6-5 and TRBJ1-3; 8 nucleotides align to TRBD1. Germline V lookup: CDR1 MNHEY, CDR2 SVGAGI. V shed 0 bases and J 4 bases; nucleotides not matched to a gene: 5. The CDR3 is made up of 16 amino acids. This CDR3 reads CASSYSGQGRGNTIYF. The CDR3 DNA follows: TGTGCCAGCAGTTACTCCGGACAGGGCAGGGGAAACACCATATATTTT.

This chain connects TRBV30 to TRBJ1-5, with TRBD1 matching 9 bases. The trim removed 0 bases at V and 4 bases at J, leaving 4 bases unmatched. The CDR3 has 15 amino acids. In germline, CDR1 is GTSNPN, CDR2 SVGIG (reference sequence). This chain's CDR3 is CAWSVPGTGNQPQHF. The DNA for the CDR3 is TGTGCCTGGAGTGTACCCGGGACAGGGAATCAGCCCCAGCATTTT.

The CDR3 reads CASSLQTSGSVKQYF. The CDR3 region has the DNA TGTGCCAGCAGCCTACAGACCAGCGGGAGTGTAAAGCAGTACTTC. The V and J genes are TRBV3-1 (or the pseudogene TRBV3-2) and TRBJ2-7; 8 positions agree with TRBD2. Looked up from germline, CDR1 is LGHDT and CDR2 is YNNKEL (reference sequence). This CDR3 has 15 residues. The junction had 13 bases not matched to a gene; V was cut back by 4 bases and J by 8 bases.

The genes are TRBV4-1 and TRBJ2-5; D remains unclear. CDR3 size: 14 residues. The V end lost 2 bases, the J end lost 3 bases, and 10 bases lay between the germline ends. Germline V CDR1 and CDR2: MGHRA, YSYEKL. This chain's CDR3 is CASSQSQAEETQYF. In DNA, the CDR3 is TGCGCCAGCAGCCAAAGTCAGGCCGAAGAGACCCAGTACTTC.

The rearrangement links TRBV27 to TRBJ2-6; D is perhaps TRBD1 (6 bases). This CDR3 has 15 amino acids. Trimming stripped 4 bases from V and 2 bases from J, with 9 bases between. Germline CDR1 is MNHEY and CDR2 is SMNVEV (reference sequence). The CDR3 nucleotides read TGTGCCAGCAGTTCCACAGGGACTGGGGCCAACGTCCTGACTTTC. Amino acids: CASSSTGTGANVLTF.

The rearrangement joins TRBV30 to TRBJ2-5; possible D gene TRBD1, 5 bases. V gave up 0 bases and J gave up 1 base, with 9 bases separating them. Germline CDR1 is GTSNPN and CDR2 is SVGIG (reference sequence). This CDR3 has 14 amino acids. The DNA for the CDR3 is TGTGCCTGGAGTGTACGACAGTTCCAAGAGACCCAGTACTTC. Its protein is CAWSVRQFQETQYF. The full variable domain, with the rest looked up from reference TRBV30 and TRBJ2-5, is SQTIHQWPATLVQPVGSPLSLECTVEGTSNPNLYWYRQAAGRGLQLLFYSVGIGQISSEVPQNLSASRPQDRQFILSSKKLLLSDSGFYLCAWSVRQFQETQYFGPGTRLLVL.

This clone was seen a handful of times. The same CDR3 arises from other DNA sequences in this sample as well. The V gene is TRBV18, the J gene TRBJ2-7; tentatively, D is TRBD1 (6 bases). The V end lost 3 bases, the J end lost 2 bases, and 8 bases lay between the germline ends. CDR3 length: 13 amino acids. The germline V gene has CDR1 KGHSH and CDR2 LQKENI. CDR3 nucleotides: TGTGCCAGCTCACCCAGACAGGCCTACGAGCAGTACTTC. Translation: CASSPRQAYEQYF.

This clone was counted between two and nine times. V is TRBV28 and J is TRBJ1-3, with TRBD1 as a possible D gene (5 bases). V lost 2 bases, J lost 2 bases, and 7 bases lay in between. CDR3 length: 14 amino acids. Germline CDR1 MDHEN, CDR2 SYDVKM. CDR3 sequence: CASSLKGTGNTIYF. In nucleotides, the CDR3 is TGTGCCAGCAGTTTAAAGGGGACTGGAAACACCATATATTTT.